A single sample is the source of the 29 T cell receptor beta chains below, sequenced in a study of blood T cells in healthy people across ages. Together with a sample-barcoded 5' primer, a J-beta primer mix was included in a second PCR lasting about 7 to 12 cycles. Via MiXCR, TCRdb re-called the 5' RACE reads, giving one row per CDR3 protein. The table includes more than 750,000 distinct CDR3 sequences, about 29% detected once. Separately, the same data were catalogued under a study of T cells of mothers and their children.

The sequencing sample was made of blood. These receptors originate from a woman aged 40 to 50 in good health.

This clonotype was picked up many times. For the CDR3, the DNA is TGTGCCAGCAGTGACGGACCTGGGGCCAACGTCCTGACTTTC. This encodes CASSDGPGANVLTF. The chain employs TRBV6-1 and TRBJ2-6; no reliable D call. Per the germline V gene, CDR1 is MNHNS and CDR2 is SASEGT. CDR3 length: 14 residues. With 3 bases removed from V and 2 bases from J, the gap between germline ends came to 5 bases.

This clonotype was recorded at least ten times. The V call is TRBV10-3, the J call TRBJ1-2; no clear D gene. The length of the CDR3 is 13 residues. V lost 10 bases, J lost 0 bases, and 12 bases lay in between. Per the germline V gene, CDR1 is ENHRY and CDR2 is SYGVKD. The CDR3 loop is CATAGSPNYGYTF. The CDR3 coding sequence is TGTGCCACCGCCGGGTCTCCTAACTATGGCTACACCTTC.

This clonotype turned up a few times. The rearrangement joins TRBV11-2 to TRBJ2-3, with D perhaps matching TRBD1 or TRBD2 (5 bases each). This CDR3 has 14 amino acids. Per germline, CDR1 SGHAT and CDR2 FQNNGV. V was pared by 4 bases and J by 2 bases, with 10 bases between. The CDR3 DNA follows: TGTGCCAGCAGCTGGGACGGATACACAGATACGCAGTATTTT. This encodes CASSWDGYTDTQYF.

In its sample, this clonotype was seen a few times. V is TRBV7-8 and J is TRBJ2-1; no reliable D call. The germline V and J ends were trimmed by 11 bases and 3 bases, with 8 bases remaining between them. The CDR3 is made up of 11 amino acids. CDR1 and CDR2 from the germline V gene are SGHVS and FQNEAQ. The CDR3 here is CAVRSYNEQFF. The DNA for the CDR3 is TGTGCCGTCAGGAGCTACAATGAGCAGTTCTTC.

The rearrangement uses TRBV5-1 and TRBJ1-2; the D gene is possibly TRBD1 (5 bases). Germline V gene sequence: CDR1 SGHRS, CDR2 YFSETQ. The CDR3 covers 13 residues. V was cut by 0 bases and J by 6 bases, with 9 bases left in between. The CDR3 nucleotides read TGCGCCAGCAGCTTGGACTGGGGACATGGCTACACCTTC. Protein sequence: CASSLDWGHGYTF. The full variable domain, with the rest looked up from reference TRBV5-1 and TRBJ1-2, is KAGVTQTPRYLIKTRGQQVTLSCSPISGHRSVSWYQQTPGQGLQFLFEYFSETQRNKGNFPGRFSGRQFSNSRSEMNVSTLELGDSALYLCASSLDWGHGYTFGSGTRLTVV.

The chain is built from TRBV2 and TRBJ1-2; a possible D gene is TRBD1 (6 bases). The ends were cut back, 8 bases at V and 4 bases at J, with 17 bases in the middle. CDR3 length equals 14 residues. CDR1 and CDR2 (germline): SNHLY, FYNNEI. The CDR3 nucleotides read TGTGCCAGCGATAGGGACCGGGACATCTATGGCTACACCTTC. Encoded protein: CASDRDRDIYGYTF.

As regards this clonotype: This may arise from a read error, as a much more abundant clone is one base away. The V gene is TRBV19, the J gene TRBJ1-1; no firm D call. CDR3 size: 13 residues. Germline-derived CDR1 and CDR2 are LNHDA and SQIVND (reference sequence). The CDR3 sequence: CTSSPRANTEAFF. The CDR3 nucleotides are TGTACCAGTAGTCCACGGGCGAACACTGAAGCTTTCTTT.

The chain links TRBV7-3 to TRBJ2-1, with a possible D match to TRBD1 (6 bases). Trimming left V 4 bases short and J 5 bases short, with 15 bases between. The CDR3 length is 15 residues. Germline lookup yields CDR1 SGHTA and CDR2 FQGTGA. CDR3 bases: TGTGCCAGCAGCTCCCCGTCGACAGGCCACAATGAGCAGTTCTTC. As protein: CASSSPSTGHNEQFF.

The sample holds many counts of this clonotype. The chain links TRBV5-5 to TRBJ1-4, with D unresolved. The germline CDR1 and CDR2 sequences are SGHKS and YYEKEE (reference sequence). The CDR3 sequence is 13 residues long. V was shortened by 3 bases and J by 10 bases, with 13 bases between the two germline ends. CDR3 in DNA: TGTGCCAGCAGCTCGCAGCCGGAAGGAAAACTGTTTTTT. Encoded protein: CASSSQPEGKLFF.

This clonotype is a singleton in its sample. This rearrangement joins TRBV7-9 to TRBJ2-5, with 7 nucleotides matching TRBD2. J was trimmed by 0 bases and V by 3 bases; bases with no gene match: 4. There are 15 residues in the CDR3. The V gene's germline CDR1 is SEHNR and CDR2 FQNEAQ (reference sequence). The CDR3 protein is CASSFMGGNQETQYF. The CDR3 coding sequence is TGTGCCAGCAGCTTTATGGGGGGGAACCAAGAGACCCAGTACTTC.

This clonotype was counted a few times. This chain uses TRBV5-1 with TRBJ2-5, with D maybe TRBD2 (6 bases). The J call may be wrong; the DNA end is better matched by TRBJ2-7. Germline values: CDR1 SGHRS, CDR2 YFSETQ. The CDR3 is made up of 16 amino acids. CDR3 sequence: CASSLVRDSTHYEQYF. DNA of the CDR3: TGCGCCAGCAGCTTGGTCCGGGACTCAACACACTACGAGCAGTACTTC.

This clonotype has at least ten counts. The chain links TRBV28 to TRBJ2-5; D is unresolved. The V end lost 7 bases, the J end lost 4 bases, and 13 bases lay between the germline ends. The CDR3 runs 13 residues. Germline CDR1 is MDHEN and CDR2 is SYDVKM. The CDR3 loop is CASTPDQTETQYF. In DNA, the CDR3 is TGTGCCAGCACCCCGGACCAGACAGAGACCCAGTACTTC.

This clonotype was picked up many times. The chain employs TRBV5-1 and TRBJ2-7; 9 nucleotides line up with TRBD1. The CDR3 runs to 15 residues. Trimming removed 0 bases from V and 4 bases from J; junction bases left unmatched: 5. The V gene's germline CDR1 is SGHRS and CDR2 YFSETQ. The CDR3 region is CASSLDRDRAYEQYF. CDR3 bases: TGCGCCAGCAGCTTGGATCGGGACAGGGCTTACGAGCAGTACTTC. The whole variable domain, remainder taken from reference TRBV5-1 and TRBJ2-7, is KAGVTQTPRYLIKTRGQQVTLSCSPISGHRSVSWYQQTPGQGLQFLFEYFSETQRNKGNFPGRFSGRQFSNSRSEMNVSTLELGDSALYLCASSLDRDRAYEQYFGPGTRLTVT.

The genes are TRBV12-3 or TRBV12-4 and TRBJ2-7, with D perhaps matching TRBD2 (5 bases). V lost 3 bases and J lost 8, with 8 bases in between. The length of the CDR3 is 11 residues. The CDR3 DNA reads TGTGCCAGCAGTTTGTCCGGGAAGCAGTACTTC. It codes for CASSLSGKQYF.

The chain links TRBV2 to TRBJ2-4; a weak D match, TRBD1 (5 bases). Judging by the DNA end, TRBJ2-7 fits better; the J call may be wrong. The V gene's germline CDR1 is SNHLY and CDR2 FYNNEI. The CDR3 has 14 amino acids. Here the CDR3 reads CASRGAASNYEQYF. In DNA form, the CDR3 reads TGTGCCAGCAGAGGGGCGGCGTCTAACTACGAGCAGTACTTC.

This clonotype appeared many times. The chain combines TRBV3-1 with TRBJ2-7; maybe TRBD1 (5 bases). There are 14 residues in the CDR3. V lost 0 bases and J lost 3, with 9 bases in between. The germline CDR1 and CDR2 sequences are LGHDT and YNNKEL (reference sequence). The CDR3 reads CASSQESQVYEQYF. CDR3 nucleotide sequence: TGTGCCAGCAGCCAAGAGTCACAGGTCTACGAGCAGTACTTC.

This rearrangement joins TRBV6-1 to TRBJ1-5; the D is unclear. Germline V gene data show CDR1 as MNHNS and CDR2 as SASEGT. The V end lost 0 bases, the J end lost 1 base, and 7 bases lay between the germline ends. The CDR3 covers 15 residues. The DNA for the CDR3 is TGTGCCAGCAGTGAAGCGCGCATCAGCAATCAGCCCCAGCATTTT. This sequence encodes CASSEARISNQPQHF.

A few counts support this clonotype. The chain carries TRBV20-1 and TRBJ1-4; possibly TRBD1 for D (5 bases). Germline-derived CDR1 and CDR2 are DFQATT and SNEGSKA (reference sequence). The CDR3 has 13 residues. Deletions cut 5 bases from V and 11 bases from J, with 18 bases between. The CDR3 sequence is CSAGGDGPYKLFF. The CDR3 nucleotides read TGCAGTGCTGGGGGGGACGGGCCATATAAACTGTTTTTT.

V and J are TRBV6-2 or TRBV6-3 and TRBJ1-2; TRBD1 aligns across 8 bases. After removal of 7 bases from V and 7 bases from J, the junction contained 14 bases not matched to a gene. Germline-derived CDR1 and CDR2 are MNHEY and SVGEGT. The CDR3 contains 15 residues. This CDR3 reads CASNAGGFAIGGYTF. CDR3 DNA sequence: TGTGCCAGCAATGCAGGGGGCTTCGCGATCGGTGGCTACACCTTC.

This chain's CDR3 is CASSLVGGPNTEAFF. The CDR3 DNA sequence: TGTGCCAGCAGCTTAGTTGGGGGGCCGAACACTGAAGCTTTCTTT. This chain links TRBV7-9 with TRBJ1-1, with D tentatively TRBD1 (6 bases). Per the germline V gene, CDR1 is SEHNR and CDR2 is FQNEAQ (reference sequence). This CDR3 region has 15 residues. V lost 1 base and J lost 1, with 10 bases in between.

The chain combines TRBV20-1 with TRBJ2-1; no clear D. In germline, CDR1 is DFQATT, CDR2 SNEGSKA (reference sequence). The V gene lost 5 bases and the J gene lost 0 bases, with 11 bases spanning the gap. The CDR3 spans 14 residues. The CDR3 reads CSAQVISSYNEQFF. CDR3 DNA: TGCAGTGCTCAGGTAATAAGCTCCTACAATGAGCAGTTCTTC.

V is TRBV7-9 and J is TRBJ1-6; TRBD1 is a possible D gene (5 bases). CDR1 and CDR2 from the germline V gene are SEHNR and FQNEAQ (reference sequence). Trimming took 4 bases from V and 8 from J, leaving 9 bases between them. CDR3 length: 13 residues. CDR3 in amino acids: CASSSTADSPLHF. DNA for the CDR3: TGTGCCAGCAGCTCGACAGCCGATTCACCCCTCCACTTT.

The chain employs TRBV30 and TRBJ1-1; TRBD1 is a possible D gene (5 bases). CDR1 is GTSNPN, CDR2 SVGIG, per germline (reference sequence). The CDR3 spans 12 residues. Deletions cut 8 bases from V and 6 bases from J, with 16 bases between. The DNA for the CDR3 is TGTGCCCGTACGACCGGGACGGCTGAAGCTTTCTTT. It is translated as CARTTGTAEAFF.

In its sample, this clonotype was seen many times. V is TRBV25-1 and J is TRBJ2-3; D not certain. CDR1 and CDR2 from the germline V gene are MGHDK and SYGVNS. The V end was cut by 3 bases, the J end by 1 base, with 8 bases between. This CDR3 spans 14 amino acids. CDR3 nucleotide sequence: TGTGCCAGCAGTGAGTTCAGGCGCACAGATACGCAGTATTTT. Residues: CASSEFRRTDTQYF.

This clonotype was detected only a few times. This chain uses TRBV7-9 with TRBJ2-1; 8 bases fit TRBD1. With V trimmed by 4 bases and J by 7 bases, 6 bases remained unmatched. The CDR3 is 14 amino acids. Germline CDR1 SEHNR, CDR2 FQNEAQ (reference sequence). CDR3 DNA sequence: TGTGCCAGCAGCTCACTCAGGGGGCGGAATGAGCAGTTCTTC. It yields the protein CASSSLRGRNEQFF.

The gene calls are TRBV2 and TRBJ2-6; D might be TRBD1 (6 bases). Looked up from germline, CDR1 is SNHLY and CDR2 is FYNNEI. The CDR3 covers 16 residues. Trimming removed 2 bases from V and 15 bases from J, with 23 bases in between. Here the CDR3 reads CASSEFGQIASDALTF. In DNA form, the CDR3 reads TGTGCCAGCAGTGAATTTGGACAGATCGCCTCCGACGCCCTGACTTTC.

The rearrangement joins TRBV14 to TRBJ2-1; 9 bases agree with TRBD2. From germline, CDR1 is SGHDN and CDR2 FVKESK. The CDR3 spans 15 residues. J gave up 7 bases and V 4 bases, and 8 bases lay outside the gene matches. The CDR3 DNA is TGTGCCAGCAGCCCCCTTCTAGCGGGGAATAATGAGCAGTTCTTC. Protein sequence: CASSPLLAGNNEQFF.

Comment on this clonotype: A much larger clone differs from this one at a single base, so this may be a read error. V is TRBV11-2 and J is TRBJ2-5; D might be TRBD2 (6 bases). Germline V lookup: CDR1 SGHAT, CDR2 FQNNGV. Trimming took off 1 base at V and 1 base at J, with 10 bases between the two ends. This CDR3 has 15 residues. CDR3 loop: CASSLALTSQETQYF. CDR3 nucleotide sequence: TGTGCCAGCAGCTTAGCTCTGACTAGCCAAGAGACCCAGTACTTC.

This clonotype was observed many times. This rearrangement joins TRBV7-2 to TRBJ2-7, with 10 bases fitting TRBD2. V lost 7 bases, J lost 2 bases, and 17 bases stayed unmatched. The germline V gene has CDR1 SGHTA and CDR2 FQGNSA. The CDR3 has 18 residues. In DNA, the CDR3 is TGTGCCAGCAAGGGGCCCGGGACACTAGCGGGGACTACCTACGAGCAGTACTTC. Residues: CASKGPGTLAGTTYEQYF.